These 18 T cell receptor beta chains originate from one sample sequenced in a study of molecular identifiers for immune sequencing clone quantification. MiXCR, run by TCRdb on the PCR reads, gives a single entry per CDR3 protein. This table holds 40,000 to 45,000 distinct CDR3 sequences, 18% found once. Sequenced material: naive CD8+ T cells from blood, with Jurkat cell RNA spiked in. Subset noted: FACS-sorted CD8+CD4-CCR7+CD45RA+ naive T cells. The receptors stem from a human donor in good health. Some libraries in this study had Jurkat cell RNA spiked in.

This clonotype has at least ten counts. The chain recombines TRBV6-1 with TRBJ2-7; TRBD1 aligns across 9 bases. Germline CDR1 is MNHNS and CDR2 is SASEGT. The CDR3 is 15 amino acids. V dropped 3 bases and J dropped 6; count of bases not matched to a gene: 9. The CDR3 sequence: CASSDRDRVLLEQYF. DNA of the CDR3: TGTGCCAGCAGTGACCGGGACAGGGTCCTCCTCGAGCAGTACTTC.

A word on this clonotype: A much larger clonotype is one base distant, so this may be a read error. The CDR3 sequence is CASSQALSYNERFF. The CDR3 DNA reads as TGTGCCAGCAGCCAAGCGCTATCCTACAATGAGCGGTTCTTC. The chain carries TRBV4-2 and TRBJ2-1; no definite D call. From germline, CDR1 is LGHNA and CDR2 YNFKEQ. This CDR3 is 14 amino acids long.

This clonotype turned up a few times. The V and J genes are TRBV20-1 and TRBJ1-2, with 11 bases aligning to TRBD1. The CDR3 contains 16 residues. CDR1 and CDR2 from the germline V gene are DFQATT and SNEGSKA (reference sequence). The trim removed 2 bases at V and 3 bases at J, leaving 8 bases unmatched. The CDR3 region has the DNA TGCAGTGCTAGAAGACCTCCGGGACAGGGGGACTATGGCTACACCTTC. Amino acid sequence: CSARRPPGQGDYGYTF.

The chain employs TRBV6-1 and TRBJ2-1; TRBD1 agrees at 8 bases. Germline CDR1 MNHNS, CDR2 SASEGT. This CDR3 comprises 17 residues. The V gene end was trimmed by 0 bases and the J gene end by 7 bases; junction bases not matched to a gene: 11. The CDR3 loop reads CASSEAQWTGSYNEQFF. CDR3 nucleotides: TGTGCCAGCAGTGAAGCTCAATGGACAGGGTCGTATAATGAGCAGTTCTTC.

This clonotype has a count of ten or more. The rearrangement uses TRBV4-3 and TRBJ2-7; 8 bases are a match to TRBD2. V dropped 8 bases and J dropped 2; count of bases not matched to a gene: 5. The length of the CDR3 is 13 residues. Looked up from germline, CDR1 is LGHNA and CDR2 is YSLEER. The CDR3 bases are TGCGCCAGCTCACGGGGGGGTCCCTACGAGCAGTACTTC. Protein sequence: CASSRGGPYEQYF.

This clonotype was found many times. V is TRBV7-2 and J is TRBJ2-7; 8 positions agree with TRBD2. Germline CDR1 SGHTA, CDR2 FQGNSA. The CDR3 contains 14 residues. J lost 2 bases, V lost 0 bases, and 0 bases had no gene match. The CDR3 spells CASSLALAAYEQYF. The CDR3 nucleotides are TGTGCCAGCAGCTTAGCACTAGCGGCCTACGAGCAGTACTTC.

The chain has TRBV29-1 and TRBJ2-7; D may be TRBD1 (6 bases). Germline assignment: CDR1 SQVTM and CDR2 ANQGSEA. Trimming took 7 bases from V and 3 from J, leaving 22 bases between them. The CDR3 runs to 15 residues. The CDR3: CSGELKTGSIYEQYF. CDR3 sequence (DNA): TGCAGCGGGGAGCTTAAGACAGGTTCCATCTACGAGCAGTACTTC.

This clonotype was seen only a few times. This chain uses TRBV28 with TRBJ2-2, with D hard to call. V gave up 4 bases and J gave up 4 bases, with 10 bases separating them. This CDR3 region has 14 residues. CDR1 is MDHEN, CDR2 SYDVKM, per germline. CDR3 region: CASSSWSITGELFF. The CDR3, as DNA: TGTGCCAGCAGTTCTTGGAGTATCACCGGGGAGCTGTTTTTT.

About this clonotype: A much larger clone is a single base away; this may be a read error. The gene calls are TRBV28 and TRBJ2-1; 7 bases fit TRBD1. Germline V gene sequence: CDR1 MDHEN, CDR2 SYDVKM. V dropped 11 bases and J dropped 4; count of bases not matched to a gene: 11. This CDR3 comprises 14 residues. As DNA, the CDR3 is TGTGCCGCCGAGGGGGCGTCAGCGTACAATGAGCAGTTCTTC. This translates into CAAEGASAYNEQFF.

This clonotype was observed many times. The chain links TRBV6-5 to TRBJ2-6; possibly TRBD2 for D (5 bases). Germline CDR1 reads MNHEY; CDR2 reads SVGAGI. V lost 5 bases, J lost 0 bases, and 8 bases lay in between. The CDR3 is 15 residues long. The CDR3 nucleotides read TGTGCCAGCAGTGAAGCGGACTCTGGGGCCAACGTCCTGACTTTC. Translated, it gives CASSEADSGANVLTF.

The chain carries TRBV13 and TRBJ2-7; TRBD2 matches 11 bases. The germline V gene encodes CDR1 PRHDT and CDR2 FYEKMQ (reference sequence). This CDR3 spans 14 amino acids. The V and J ends lost 5 bases and 7 bases, in that order; junction bases with no gene match: 7. CDR3 amino acids: CASSPGTSGGEQYF. Here the CDR3 DNA reads TGTGCCAGCAGCCCAGGGACTAGCGGAGGGGAGCAGTACTTC.

V usage is TRBV4-1 and J usage is TRBJ1-5; maybe TRBD1 (5 bases). The length of the CDR3 is 13 residues. Trimming removed 3 bases at V and 4 bases at J, with 7 bases between. Germline V CDR1 and CDR2: MGHRA, YSYEKL. CDR3 amino acids: CASSHRGNQPQHF. The CDR3 coding sequence is TGCGCCAGCAGCCACCGGGGGAATCAGCCCCAGCATTTT.

J is TRBJ1-1 and V is TRBV6-5; D gene ambiguous. The CDR3 is 16 residues long. Per germline, CDR1 MNHEY and CDR2 SVGAGI. V gave up 3 bases and J gave up 0 bases, with 14 bases separating them. The CDR3 region is CASSYGTPLMNTEAFF. The DNA for the CDR3 is TGTGCCAGCAGTTATGGTACCCCACTCATGAACACTGAAGCTTTCTTT.

This clonotype was counted at least ten times. The V and J genes are TRBV15 and TRBJ2-1; perhaps D is TRBD1 or TRBD2 (5 bases each). This CDR3 comprises 15 residues. The germline CDR1 and CDR2 sequences are LNHNV and YYDKDF (reference sequence). Trimming shortened V by 10 bases and J by 4 bases, and 20 bases separated the two germline ends. The CDR3 coding sequence is TGTGCCAGCTCCGCCGGGACCAATTCTTACAATGAGCAGTTCTTC. It codes for CASSAGTNSYNEQFF.

The chain links TRBV15 to TRBJ2-1; perhaps D is TRBD1 or TRBD2 (5 bases each). The CDR3 spans 15 residues. Trimming pared 0 bases from V and 15 bases from J, leaving 21 bases between. The germline CDR1 and CDR2 sequences are LNHNV and YYDKDF (reference sequence). CDR3 residues: CATSREPRDLFSVFF. The DNA for the CDR3 is TGTGCCACCAGCAGAGAACCCCGGGACCTCTTTTCCGTGTTCTTC.

This clonotype was counted between two and nine times. The chain uses TRBV11-1 and TRBJ2-3, with D possibly called TRBD1 or TRBD2 (5 bases each). The CDR3 totals 17 residues. Trimming took off 6 bases at V and 0 bases at J, with 19 bases between the two ends. Germline-derived CDR1 and CDR2 are SGHAT and FQDESV (reference sequence). The CDR3 is CASSLARDHSSTDTQYF. CDR3 sequence (DNA): TGTGCCAGCAGTCTGGCCAGGGACCACTCTAGCACAGATACGCAGTATTTT. Filled out from reference TRBV11-1 and TRBJ2-3, the complete variable domain reads EAEVAQSPRYKITEKSQAVAFWCDPISGHATLYWYRQILGQGPELLVQFQDESVVDDSQLPKDRFSAERLKGVDSTLKIQPAELGDSAMYLCASSLARDHSSTDTQYFGPGTRLTVL.

This clonotype was found a few times. This chain joins TRBV6-1 and TRBJ2-7; 9 nucleotides line up with TRBD1. Germline values: CDR1 MNHNS, CDR2 SASEGT. The CDR3 loop spans 13 amino acids. Trimming took 6 bases from V and 3 from J; bases not matched to a gene: 3. CDR3 DNA sequence: TGTGCCAGCAGGGCGGGACAGGGCTACGAGCAGTACTTC. It translates to CASRAGQGYEQYF.

There are many counts of this clonotype. The chain uses TRBV13 and TRBJ2-1, with 7 bases matching TRBD2. Germline V gene data show CDR1 as PRHDT and CDR2 as FYEKMQ (reference sequence). Unmatched junction bases numbered 7, after V lost 5 bases and J lost 6 bases. The CDR3 length is 14 residues. CDR3 sequence reads: CASSPGRSLNEQFF. The CDR3, as DNA: TGTGCCAGCAGCCCCGGGAGGAGCCTCAATGAGCAGTTCTTC.